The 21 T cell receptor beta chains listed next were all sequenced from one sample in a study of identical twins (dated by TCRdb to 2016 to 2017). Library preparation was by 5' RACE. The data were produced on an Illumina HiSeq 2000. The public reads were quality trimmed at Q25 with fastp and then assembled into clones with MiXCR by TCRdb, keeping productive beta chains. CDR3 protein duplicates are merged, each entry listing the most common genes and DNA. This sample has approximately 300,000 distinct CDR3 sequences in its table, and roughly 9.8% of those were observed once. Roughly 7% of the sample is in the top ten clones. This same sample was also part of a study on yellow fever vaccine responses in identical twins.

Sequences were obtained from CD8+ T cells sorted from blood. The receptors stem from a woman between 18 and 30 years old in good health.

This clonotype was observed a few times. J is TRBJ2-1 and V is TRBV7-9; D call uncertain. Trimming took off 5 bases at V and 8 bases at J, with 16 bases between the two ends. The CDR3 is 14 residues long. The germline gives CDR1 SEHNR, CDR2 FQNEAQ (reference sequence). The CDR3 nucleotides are TGTGCCAGCAGCGCCCGAATAGCTACCTATGAGCAGTTCTTC. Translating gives CASSARIATYEQFF.

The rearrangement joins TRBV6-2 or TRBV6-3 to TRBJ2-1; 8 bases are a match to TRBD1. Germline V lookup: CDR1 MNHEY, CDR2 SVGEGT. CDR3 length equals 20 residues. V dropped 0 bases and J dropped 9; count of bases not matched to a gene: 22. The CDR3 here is CASSYSLQGVRGRGVLEQFF. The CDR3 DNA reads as TGTGCCAGCAGTTACTCGTTACAGGGGGTTAGGGGCCGCGGCGTACTTGAGCAGTTCTTC.

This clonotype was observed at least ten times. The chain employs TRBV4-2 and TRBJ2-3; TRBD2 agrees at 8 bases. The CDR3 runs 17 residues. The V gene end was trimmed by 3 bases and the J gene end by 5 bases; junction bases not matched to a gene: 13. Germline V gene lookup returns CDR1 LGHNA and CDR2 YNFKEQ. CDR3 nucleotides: TGTGCCAGCAGCCAGCCCCCCGGGGGGGCCACGGGAGATACGCAGTATTTT. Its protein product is CASSQPPGGATGDTQYF.

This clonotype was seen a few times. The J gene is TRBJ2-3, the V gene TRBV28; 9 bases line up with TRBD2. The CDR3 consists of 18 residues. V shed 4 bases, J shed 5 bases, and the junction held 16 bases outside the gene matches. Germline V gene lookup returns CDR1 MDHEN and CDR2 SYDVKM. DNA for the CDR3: TGTGCCAGCAGTTACCCCTTGGGAGCGGGGGGAGAGAAAGATACGCAGTATTTT. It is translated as CASSYPLGAGGEKDTQYF.

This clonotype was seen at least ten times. CDR3: CASSGTLYNEQFF. The DNA of the CDR3 is TGTGCCAGCAGCGGAACACTCTACAATGAGCAGTTCTTC. This rearrangement joins TRBV9 to TRBJ2-1, with no clear D. Trimming pared 3 bases from V and 3 bases from J, leaving 7 bases between. From germline, CDR1 is SGDLS and CDR2 YYNGEE. The CDR3 runs to 13 residues.

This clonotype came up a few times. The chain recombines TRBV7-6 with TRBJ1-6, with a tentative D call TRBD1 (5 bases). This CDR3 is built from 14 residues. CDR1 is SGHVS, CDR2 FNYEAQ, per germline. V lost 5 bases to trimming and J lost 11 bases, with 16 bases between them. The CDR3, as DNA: TGTGCCAGCAGCCCGCGGGGGGTAGGGACACCCCTCCACTTT. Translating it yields CASSPRGVGTPLHF.

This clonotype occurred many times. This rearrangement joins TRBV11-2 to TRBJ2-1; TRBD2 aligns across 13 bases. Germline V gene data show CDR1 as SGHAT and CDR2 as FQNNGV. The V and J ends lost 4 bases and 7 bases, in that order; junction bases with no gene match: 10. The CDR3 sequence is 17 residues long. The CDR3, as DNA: TGTGCCAGCAGCTGGTCCGGACTAGCGGGAGTTTATAATGAGCAGTTCTTC. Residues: CASSWSGLAGVYNEQFF.

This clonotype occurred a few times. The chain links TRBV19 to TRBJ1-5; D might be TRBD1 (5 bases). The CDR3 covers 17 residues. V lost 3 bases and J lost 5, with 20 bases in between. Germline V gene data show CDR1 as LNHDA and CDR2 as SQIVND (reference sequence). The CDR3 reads CASSMRRDQGLDQPQHF. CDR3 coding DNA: TGTGCCAGTAGTATGCGCAGGGATCAAGGCCTGGATCAGCCCCAGCATTTT.

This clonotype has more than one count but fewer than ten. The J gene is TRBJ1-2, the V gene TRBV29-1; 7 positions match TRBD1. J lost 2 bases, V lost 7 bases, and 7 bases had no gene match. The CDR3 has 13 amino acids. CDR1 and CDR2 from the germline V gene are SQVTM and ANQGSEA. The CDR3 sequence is CSGRDSDNYGYTF. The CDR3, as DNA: TGCAGCGGGAGGGACAGCGACAACTATGGCTACACCTTC.

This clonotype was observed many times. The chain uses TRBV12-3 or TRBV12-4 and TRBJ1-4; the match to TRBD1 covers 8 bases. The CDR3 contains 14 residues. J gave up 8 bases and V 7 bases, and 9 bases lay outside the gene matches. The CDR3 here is CASNPGQGSEKLFF. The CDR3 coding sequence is TGTGCCAGCAACCCTGGACAGGGTAGCGAAAAACTGTTTTTT.

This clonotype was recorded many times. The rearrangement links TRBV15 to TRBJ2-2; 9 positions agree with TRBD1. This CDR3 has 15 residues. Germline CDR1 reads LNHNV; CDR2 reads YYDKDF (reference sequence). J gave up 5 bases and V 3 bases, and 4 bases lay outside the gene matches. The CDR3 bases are TGTGCCACCAGCAGGGACAGGGGAAGGACCGGGGAGCTGTTTTTT. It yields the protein CATSRDRGRTGELFF.

The CDR3 loop reads CASSYCLGVDCEQYF. The CDR3 DNA is TGTGCCAGCAGTTACTGTCTCGGAGTGGACTGCGAGCAGTACTTC. The gene calls are TRBV6-2 or TRBV6-3 and TRBJ2-7, with TRBD2 as a possible D gene (5 bases). This CDR3 has 15 residues. Germline CDR1 MNHEY, CDR2 SVGEGT. Trimming removed 1 base from V and 6 bases from J, with 16 bases in between.

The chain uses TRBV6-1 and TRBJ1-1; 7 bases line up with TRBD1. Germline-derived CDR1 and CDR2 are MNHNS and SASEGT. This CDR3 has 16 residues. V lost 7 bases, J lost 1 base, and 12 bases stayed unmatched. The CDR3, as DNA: TGTGCCAGCACCTCCCCCCAACAGGGGTCGAACACTGAAGCTTTCTTT. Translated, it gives CASTSPQQGSNTEAFF.

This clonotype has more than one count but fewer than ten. CDR3 DNA sequence: TGCAGTGCTAGATCAAAGACTAGCGGCTTCTACAATGAGCAGTTCTTC. It encodes CSARSKTSGFYNEQFF. The chain links TRBV20-1 to TRBJ2-1, with 9 bases that match TRBD2. After removal of 2 bases from V and 3 bases from J, the junction contained 8 bases not matched to a gene. The CDR3 totals 16 residues. Per the germline V gene, CDR1 is DFQATT and CDR2 is SNEGSKA (reference sequence).

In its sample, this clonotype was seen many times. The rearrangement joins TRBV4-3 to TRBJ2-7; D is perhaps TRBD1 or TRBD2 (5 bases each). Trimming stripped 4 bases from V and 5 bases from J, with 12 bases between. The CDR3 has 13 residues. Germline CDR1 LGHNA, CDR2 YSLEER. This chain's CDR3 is CASSPGAPNEQYF. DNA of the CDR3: TGCGCCAGCAGCCCCGGGGCCCCCAACGAGCAGTACTTC.

The CDR3 DNA reads TGTGCCAGCAGTTTAGTCCTAGCGGGAGATTCGGGCGAGCAGTACTTC. Amino acid sequence: CASSLVLAGDSGEQYF. The chain joins TRBV12-3 or TRBV12-4 to TRBJ2-7, with 10 bases that match TRBD2. CDR3 length: 16 residues. Losses at the gene ends were 1 base for V and 6 bases for J; bases not matched to a gene: 9.

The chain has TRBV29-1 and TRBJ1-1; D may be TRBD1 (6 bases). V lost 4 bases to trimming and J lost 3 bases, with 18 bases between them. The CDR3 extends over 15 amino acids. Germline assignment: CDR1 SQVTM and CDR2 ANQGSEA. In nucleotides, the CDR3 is TGCAGCGTTGGGGGCGGGGCAGGGGCCCACACTGAAGCTTTCTTT. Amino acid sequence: CSVGGGAGAHTEAFF.

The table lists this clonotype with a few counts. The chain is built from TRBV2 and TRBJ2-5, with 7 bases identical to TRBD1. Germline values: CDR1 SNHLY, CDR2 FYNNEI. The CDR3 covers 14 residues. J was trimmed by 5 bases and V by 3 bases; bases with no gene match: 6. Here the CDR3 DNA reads TGTGCCAGCAGTGATTCGGGGACAGACGAGACCCAGTACTTC. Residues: CASSDSGTDETQYF.

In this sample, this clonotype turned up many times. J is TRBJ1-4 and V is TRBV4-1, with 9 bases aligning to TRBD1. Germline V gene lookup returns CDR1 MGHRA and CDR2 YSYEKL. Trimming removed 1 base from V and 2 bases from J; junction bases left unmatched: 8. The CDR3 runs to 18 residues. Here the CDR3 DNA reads TGCGCCAGCAGCCAAGTTACCGGGACAGGGACGACTAATGAAAAACTGTTTTTT. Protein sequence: CASSQVTGTGTTNEKLFF.

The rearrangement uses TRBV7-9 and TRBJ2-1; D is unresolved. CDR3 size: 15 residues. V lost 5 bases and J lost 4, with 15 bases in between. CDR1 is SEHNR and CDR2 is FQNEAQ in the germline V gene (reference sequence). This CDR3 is CASSEEQWSYNEQFF. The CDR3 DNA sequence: TGTGCCAGCAGCGAAGAGCAGTGGAGTTACAATGAGCAGTTCTTC.

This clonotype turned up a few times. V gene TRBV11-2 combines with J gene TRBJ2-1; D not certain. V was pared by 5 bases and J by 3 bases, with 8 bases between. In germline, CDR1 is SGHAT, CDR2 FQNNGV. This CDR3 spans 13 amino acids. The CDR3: CASSPAFYNEQFF. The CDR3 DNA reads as TGTGCCAGCAGCCCGGCGTTCTACAATGAGCAGTTCTTC.